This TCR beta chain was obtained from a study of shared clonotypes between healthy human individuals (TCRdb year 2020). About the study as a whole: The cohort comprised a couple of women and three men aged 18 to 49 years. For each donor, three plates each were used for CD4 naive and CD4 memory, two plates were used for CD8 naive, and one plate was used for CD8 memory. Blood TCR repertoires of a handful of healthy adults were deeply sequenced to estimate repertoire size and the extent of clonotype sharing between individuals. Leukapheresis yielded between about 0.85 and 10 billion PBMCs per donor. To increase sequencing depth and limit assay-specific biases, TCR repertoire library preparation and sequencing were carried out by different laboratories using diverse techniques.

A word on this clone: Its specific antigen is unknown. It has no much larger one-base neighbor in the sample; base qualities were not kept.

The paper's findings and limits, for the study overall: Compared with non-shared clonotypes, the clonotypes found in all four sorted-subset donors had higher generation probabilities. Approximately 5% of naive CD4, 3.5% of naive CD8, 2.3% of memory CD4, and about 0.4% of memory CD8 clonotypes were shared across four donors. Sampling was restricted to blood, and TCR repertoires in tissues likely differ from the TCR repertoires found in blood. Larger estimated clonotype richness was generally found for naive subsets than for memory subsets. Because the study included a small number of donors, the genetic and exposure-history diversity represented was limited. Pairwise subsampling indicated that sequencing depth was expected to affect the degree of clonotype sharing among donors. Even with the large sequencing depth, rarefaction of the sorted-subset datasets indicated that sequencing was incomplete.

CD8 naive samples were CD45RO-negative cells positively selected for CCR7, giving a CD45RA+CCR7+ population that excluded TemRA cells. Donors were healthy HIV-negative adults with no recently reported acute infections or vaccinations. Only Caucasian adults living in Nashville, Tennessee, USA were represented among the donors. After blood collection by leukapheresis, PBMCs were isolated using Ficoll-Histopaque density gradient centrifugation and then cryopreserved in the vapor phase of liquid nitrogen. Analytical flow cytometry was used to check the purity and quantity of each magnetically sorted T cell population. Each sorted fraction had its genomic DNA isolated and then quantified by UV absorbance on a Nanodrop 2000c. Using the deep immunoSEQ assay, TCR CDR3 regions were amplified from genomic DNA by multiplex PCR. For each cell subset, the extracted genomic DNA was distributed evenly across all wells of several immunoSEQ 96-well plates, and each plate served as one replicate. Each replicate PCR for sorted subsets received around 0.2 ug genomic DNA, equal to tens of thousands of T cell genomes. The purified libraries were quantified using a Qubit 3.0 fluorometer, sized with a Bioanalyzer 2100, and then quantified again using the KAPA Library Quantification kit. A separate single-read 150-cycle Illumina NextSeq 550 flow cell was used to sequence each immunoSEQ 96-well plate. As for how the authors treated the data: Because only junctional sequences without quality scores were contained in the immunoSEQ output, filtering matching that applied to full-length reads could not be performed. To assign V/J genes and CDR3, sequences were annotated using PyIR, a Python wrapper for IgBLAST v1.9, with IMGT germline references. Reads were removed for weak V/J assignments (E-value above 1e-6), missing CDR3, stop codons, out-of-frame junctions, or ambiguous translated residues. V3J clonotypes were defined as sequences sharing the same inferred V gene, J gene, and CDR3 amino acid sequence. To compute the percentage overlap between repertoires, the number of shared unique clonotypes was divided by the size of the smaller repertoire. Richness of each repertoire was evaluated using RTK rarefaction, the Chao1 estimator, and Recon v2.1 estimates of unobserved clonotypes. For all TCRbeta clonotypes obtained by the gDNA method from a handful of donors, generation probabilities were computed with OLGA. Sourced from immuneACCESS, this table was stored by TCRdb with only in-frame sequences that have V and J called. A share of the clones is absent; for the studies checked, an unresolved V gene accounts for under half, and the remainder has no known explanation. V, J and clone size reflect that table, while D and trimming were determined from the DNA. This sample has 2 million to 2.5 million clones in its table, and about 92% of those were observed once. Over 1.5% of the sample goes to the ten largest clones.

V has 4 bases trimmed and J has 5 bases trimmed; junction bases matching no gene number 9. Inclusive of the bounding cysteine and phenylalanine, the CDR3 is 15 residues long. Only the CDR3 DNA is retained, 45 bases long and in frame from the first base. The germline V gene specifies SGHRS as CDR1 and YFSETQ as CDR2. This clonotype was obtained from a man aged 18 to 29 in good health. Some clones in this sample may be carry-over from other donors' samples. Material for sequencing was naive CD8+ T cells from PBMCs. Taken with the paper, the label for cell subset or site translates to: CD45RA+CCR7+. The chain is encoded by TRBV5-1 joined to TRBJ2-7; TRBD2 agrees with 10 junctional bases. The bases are TGCGCCAGCAGCATCGGACTAGCGGTTATGGACGAGCAGTACTTC. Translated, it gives CASSIGLAVMDEQYF.